This TCR beta chain was sequenced during a study of shared clonotypes between healthy human individuals. TCRdb's copy holds only in-frame clones and misses some; the assay was immunoSEQ multiplex PCR. The sample has about 480,000 clones, nearly 80% seen once. The V end lost 5 bases, the J end lost 2 bases, and 19 bases lay between the germline ends. Per the germline V gene, CDR1 is MNHEY and CDR2 is SMNVEV (reference sequence). This CDR3 has 18 residues. This chain connects TRBV27 to TRBJ2-6; the D gene is possibly TRBD1 (7 bases). The sample taken for sequencing was PBMCs. The source is a woman in her 40s in good health. Some clones in this sample may be carry-over from other donors' samples. CDR3 sequence reads: CASSPRVSRGAGANVLTF. In DNA, the CDR3 is TGTGCCAGCAGTCCAAGAGTGAGCAGGGGGGCTGGGGCCAACGTCCTGACTTTC.